This T cell receptor beta chain was captured by sequencing in a study of tumor-infiltrating lymphocytes in primary liver carcinoma. For the study at large: Patients diagnosed with primary liver carcinoma received treatment through surgical resection. Patients, male and female, were 30 to 69 years old.

This CDR3 comprises 14 residues. CDR1 SGHAT and CDR2 FQNNGV come from the germline V gene. Germline DNA was extracted alongside blood RNA, which was obtained from unsorted whole blood. Constant-region priming of 500 to 550 ng total RNA yielded TCR beta cDNA. ARM-PCR, slightly modified, supplied the TCR beta libraries through three nested multiplex PCR rounds. The first two PCR rounds used TRBV1-TRBV30 forward primers with a C-beta reverse primer, about 10 cycles each. MiXCR, applied by TCRdb to the multiplex PCR reads, yields one record per CDR3 protein. The sample has about 210,000 distinct CDR3 sequences, almost 65% seen once. With respect to this clonotype: Its antigen remains unknown. The junction shows a germline mismatch at one end, possibly a read error.

Study-wide results and caveats: No comparison of CD4+ and CD8+ repertoires was made, since the samples were bulk unsorted. Tumor-adjacent and tumor-blood pairs shared a smaller degree of overlap than tumor region pairs.

The J gene is TRBJ2-1, the V gene TRBV11-2; tentatively, D is TRBD2 (5 bases). Sequencing was carried out using peripheral blood. The clonotype comes from a woman aged 60 to 75 with primary liver carcinoma and hepatitis B virus infection. DNA for the CDR3: TGCGCCAGCAACTTACTAGTTGGGAAAGGGGAGCAGTTCTTC. Protein product: CASNLLVGKGEQFF.